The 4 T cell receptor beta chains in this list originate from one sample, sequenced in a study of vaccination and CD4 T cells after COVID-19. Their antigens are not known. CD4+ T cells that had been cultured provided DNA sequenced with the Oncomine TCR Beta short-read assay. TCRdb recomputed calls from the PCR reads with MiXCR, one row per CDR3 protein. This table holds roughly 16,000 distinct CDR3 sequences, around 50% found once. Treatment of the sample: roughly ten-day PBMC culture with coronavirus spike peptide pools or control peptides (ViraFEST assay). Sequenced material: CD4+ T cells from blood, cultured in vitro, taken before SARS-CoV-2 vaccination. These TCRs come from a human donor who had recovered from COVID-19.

The CDR3 protein is CASSLQITDTQYF. The CDR3 DNA is TGTGCCAGCAGTTTACAGATCACAGATACGCAGTATTTT. The gene calls are TRBV27 and TRBJ2-3; D call uncertain. Trimming stripped 2 bases from V and 2 bases from J, with 5 bases between. Germline V gene sequence: CDR1 MNHEY, CDR2 SMNVEV (reference sequence). This CDR3 is 13 amino acids long.

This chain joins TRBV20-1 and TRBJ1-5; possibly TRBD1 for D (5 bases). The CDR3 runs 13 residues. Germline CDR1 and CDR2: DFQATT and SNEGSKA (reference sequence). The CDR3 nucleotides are TGCAGCGTCACTCGGGGCTTGGGGCAGCCCCAGCATTTT. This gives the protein CSVTRGLGQPQHF.

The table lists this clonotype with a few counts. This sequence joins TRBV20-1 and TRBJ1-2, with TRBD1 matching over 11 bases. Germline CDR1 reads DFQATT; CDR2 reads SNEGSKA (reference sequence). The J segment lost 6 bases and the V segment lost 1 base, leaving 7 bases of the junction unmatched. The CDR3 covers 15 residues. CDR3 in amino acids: CSARVKGQGVDGYTF. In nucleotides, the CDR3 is TGCAGTGCTAGAGTGAAGGGACAGGGGGTCGATGGCTACACCTTC.

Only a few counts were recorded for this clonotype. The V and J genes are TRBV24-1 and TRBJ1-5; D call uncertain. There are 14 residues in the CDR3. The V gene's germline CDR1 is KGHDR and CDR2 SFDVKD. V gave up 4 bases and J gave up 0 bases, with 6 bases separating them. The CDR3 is CATSDSYSNQPQHF. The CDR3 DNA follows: TGTGCCACCAGTGACTCCTATAGCAATCAGCCCCAGCATTTT.